What follows is one TCR beta chain and its context. Its antigen is unidentified. The V end lost 3 bases, the J end lost 3 bases, and 15 bases lay between the germline ends. The CDR3 loop spans 16 amino acids. In germline, CDR1 is SEHNR, CDR2 FQNEAQ (reference sequence). This sample stems from a study of T cells and Merkel cell carcinoma outcomes. Some clones are missing from TCRdb's copy, which holds only in-frame ones; the method was immunoSEQ multiplex PCR. This sample carries under 400 clones, around 98% of them seen once, and the ten largest clones take approximately 4.9%. Overall study findings and caveats: Merkel cell carcinoma outcomes were reportedly predicted by repertoire and T-cell density.

The receptor was derived from a human donor with Merkel cell carcinoma. The sequencing input was tumor tissue from Merkel cell carcinoma. V usage is TRBV7-9 and J usage is TRBJ2-1; D is possibly TRBD2 (5 bases). The CDR3 is CASSFGGLTVYNEQFF. DNA for the CDR3: TGTGCCAGCAGCTTCGGCGGACTTACGGTCTACAATGAGCAGTTCTTC.